Ten or more counts support the clone carrying this TCR beta chain. What it binds is unknown. Germline V gene data show CDR1 as LGHDT and CDR2 as YNNKEL (reference sequence). The length of the CDR3 is 16 residues. V gave up 2 bases and J gave up 5 bases; unmatched junction bases: 5. A patient was excluded if there was uncontrolled infection, other autoimmune disease, pregnancy or lactation. Diagnosis relied on clinical symptoms, serum thyroxine and TRAb, thyroid ultrasound and orbital computed tomography. It was 8 to 10 ml of fresh peripheral blood that supplied the PBMCs. Researchers took RNA transcripts and amplified the TCR beta CDR3 regions from them. Researchers ran a first-round RT-PCR on the TCR CDR3 using the HTBI primer set. One entry per CDR3 protein, called by TCRdb with MiXCR from the multiplex PCR reads. The data show approximately 400,000 distinct CDR3 sequences, roughly 13% seen once. The sample originates from a study of T cells in Graves' hyperthyroidism and ophthalmopathy.

Study observations and caveats: Blood also showed most of the thyroid clonotypes that were expanded above 0.001.

Input material: blood. This TCR was recovered from a man between 50 and 59 years old with Graves' ophthalmopathy. The chain joins TRBV3-1 to TRBJ2-5, with TRBD2 matching 13 bases. The CDR3 DNA reads as TGTGCCAGCAGCCAAAGGACTAGCGGGAGCGGTGAGACCCAGTACTTC. It translates to CASSQRTSGSGETQYF.